This T cell receptor beta chain is drawn from a study of blood T cell repertoires in COVID-19. V lost 3 bases and J lost 9, with 9 bases in between. CDR1 and CDR2 from the germline V gene are LGHDT and YNNKEL (reference sequence). This CDR3 is 13 amino acids long. In the original analysis: Cell counts per sample came from amplifying reference gene primers. TCRdb's copy holds only in-frame clones and misses some; the assay was immunoSEQ multiplex PCR. The V and J calls and clone size are taken from that table; D and trimming were inferred from the DNA. Of 130,000 to 150,000 clones in the sample, around 84% were seen once.

This receptor was identified in a human donor in a cohort sampled during active COVID-19. The chain recombines TRBV3-1 (or the pseudogene TRBV3-2) with TRBJ1-6; D is uncertain. Sequences were obtained from peripheral blood. CDR3 DNA sequence: TGTGCCAGCAGCCATGGTAACTCTTCACCCCTCCACTTT. Translation gives CASSHGNSSPLHF.